The clone carrying this T cell receptor (beta chain) has more than one count but fewer than ten. What it binds is unknown. Germline CDR1 is MDHEN and CDR2 is SYDVKM. After removal of 2 bases from V and 4 bases from J, the junction contained 3 bases not matched to a gene. This CDR3 contains 15 residues. This entry comes from a study of beta chain features in type 1 diabetes. Study-wide background: No age, gender or cell yield differences were seen between patients and healthy donors. Summed over all samples, the examined sorted cells came to fewer than 120 million.

Central memory, naive, regulatory and stem cell-like memory CD4+ cells were sorted by CD45RO/CCR7/CD25/CD127/CD95/CD27. Overall study results and limits: Sampled from patients, naive, central memory and Treg TCRB repertoires appeared more similar than those sampled from healthy donors. All four CD4+ subsets of Type 1 diabetes patients contained TCRB CDR3s that were moderately but significantly shorter.

Reverse transcription of all isolated RNA meant that expressed TCRB transcripts were sequenced. Here immunoSEQ multiplex PCR was the method, and the copy in TCRdb shows in-frame clones only, minus some. The repertoire consists of approximately 270,000 clones, with over 11% occurring once and the leading ten covering 0.017%. The sample consisted of naive CD4+ T cells from blood. The J gene is TRBJ2-1, the V gene TRBV28; 9 bases map to TRBD2. The TCR comes from a man aged 25 to 40 with type 1 diabetes. In DNA form, the CDR3 reads TGTGCCAGCAGTTTACTAGCGGGAAGATACAATGAGCAGTTCTTC. This gives the protein CASSLLAGRYNEQFF.